The source of this T cell receptor (beta chain) is a study of T cell responses to AZD1222 COVID-19 vaccine. General observations from the study: A reported finding is that nearly half of spike-specific TCRs target unmutated variant regions. Donor demographics were predominantly white British with a female majority; clonal diversity may be underestimated. Samples come after the peak T cell response, not at day 14. Once two AZD1222 doses were given, Spike-specific TCR breadth and depth went up.

TCRdb keeps only in-frame clones here, not all; method: immunoSEQ multiplex PCR. The data show about 160,000 clones, about 92% seen once. The V and J ends lost 2 bases and 4 bases respectively, with 6 bases between them. The CDR3 totals 13 residues. CDR1 and CDR2 from the germline V gene are MNHNY and SVGAGI (reference sequence). With respect to this clone: As yet, its antigen is unknown.

This TCR came from an adult in good health. This sample comprised peripheral blood, obtained on day 0 of MenACWY control vaccination. This chain joins TRBV6-6 and TRBJ1-5, with D possibly TRBD1 on 6 matching bases. The CDR3 sequence: CASSYRGNQPQHF. CDR3 DNA sequence: TGTGCCAGCAGTTACAGGGGGAATCAGCCCCAGCATTTT.